Included here is one T cell receptor beta chain sequence, with context. Its target is not known. Per sample, a minimum of 7 million PBMCs were isolated. The use of a sample-barcoded 5' primer and a J-beta primer mix characterized a second PCR of 7 to 11 cycles. TCRdb redid the calling of the 5' RACE reads with MiXCR, one entry per CDR3 protein. The sample carries fewer than 800,000 distinct CDR3 sequences, 20% to 30% recorded once. These data originate in a study of blood T cells in healthy people across ages. Study results and limitations: There was no known CMV status for donors, so expanded clonotype changes were possibly confounded.

CDR1 is SGHRS, CDR2 YFSETQ, per germline. CDR3 length equals 13 residues. The V end was cut by 2 bases, the J end by 10 bases, with 15 bases between. Another study also made use of these data, one on T cells of mothers and their children.

J is TRBJ1-1 and V is TRBV5-1; D is unclear. The specimen was blood. This TCR came from a boy aged 5-17 years in good health. CDR3 DNA: TGCGCCAGCAGCTTAGACGGGTCGGACGGAGCTTTCTTT. Its protein is CASSLDGSDGAFF. The full variable domain, its missing parts supplied by reference TRBV5-1 and TRBJ1-1, is KAGVTQTPRYLIKTRGQQVTLSCSPISGHRSVSWYQQTPGQGLQFLFEYFSETQRNKGNFPGRFSGRQFSNSRSEMNVSTLELGDSALYLCASSLDGSDGAFFGQGTRLTVV.